This T cell receptor (beta chain) was found in a study of cytomegalovirus exposure and HLA in healthy donors. Study observations and caveats: According to an earlier analysis, most TCR beta V segments yielded productive rearrangements about 87% or about 30% of the time.

CDR3 length equals 12 residues. Germline V lookup: CDR1 SGHTA, CDR2 FQGNSA. Trimming removed 2 bases from V and 4 bases from J, with 3 bases in between. Primers included in the PCR were 60 Vbeta and 13 Jbeta primers. Profiling relied on immunoSEQ multiplex PCR, and the TCRdb table lists in-frame clones only, not all of them. This sample's clone table lists 150,000 to 200,000 clones. A word on this clone: Its antigen is as yet unknown.

Source material: PBMCs. The V gene is TRBV7-2, the J gene TRBJ1-3; D is undetermined. This TCR was recovered from a man between 25 and 39 years old in good health and CMV-seronegative. As DNA, the CDR3 is TGTGCCAGCAGCTTACAGGGAAACACCATATATTTT. Its translation is CASSLQGNTIYF. Full variable domain (remainder filled in from reference TRBV7-2 and TRBJ1-3): GAGVSQSPSNKVTEKGKDVELRCDPISGHTALYWYRQSLGQGLEFLIYFQGNSAPDKSGLPSDRFSAERTGGSVSTLTIQRTQQEDSAVYLCASSLQGNTIYFGEGSWLTVV.